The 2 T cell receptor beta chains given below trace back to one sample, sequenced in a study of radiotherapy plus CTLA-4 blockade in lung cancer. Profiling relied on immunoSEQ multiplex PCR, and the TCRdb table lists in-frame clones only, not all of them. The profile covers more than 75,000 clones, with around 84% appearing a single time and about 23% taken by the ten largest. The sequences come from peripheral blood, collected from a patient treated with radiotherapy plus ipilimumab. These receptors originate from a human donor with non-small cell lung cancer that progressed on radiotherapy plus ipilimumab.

CDR3 amino acids: CASSLVSADQPQHF. CDR3 nucleotides: TGTGCCAGCAGCTTGGTGTCAGCAGATCAGCCCCAGCATTTT. The chain recombines TRBV5-8 with TRBJ1-5; D not resolved. CDR1 SGHTS and CDR2 YDEGEE come from the germline V gene. This CDR3 is built from 14 residues. V gave up 0 bases and J gave up 5 bases, with 9 bases separating them.

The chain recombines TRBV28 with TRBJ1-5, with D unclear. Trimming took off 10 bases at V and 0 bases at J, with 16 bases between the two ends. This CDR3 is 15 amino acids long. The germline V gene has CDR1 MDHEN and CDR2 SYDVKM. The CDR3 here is CATRGGGYSNQPQHF. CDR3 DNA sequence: TGTGCCACCCGAGGTGGAGGGTATAGCAATCAGCCCCAGCATTTT.